These 24 T cell receptor beta chains originate from one sample sequenced in a study of blood T cell repertoires in COVID-19. The table came from immunoSEQ multiplex PCR; TCRdb's copy has only in-frame clones and leaves some out. This sample has some 150,000 clones, with roughly four fifths found just once. The specimen sequenced was peripheral blood. Receptors were obtained from a woman between 50 and 59 years old with active or convalescent COVID-19.

Only a few counts were recorded for this clone. The chain employs TRBV7-8 and TRBJ2-7; 7 bases match TRBD1. Germline assignment: CDR1 SGHVS and CDR2 FQNEAQ. The CDR3 covers 14 residues. The ends lost 4 bases at V and 4 bases at J; junction bases unmatched: 7. For the CDR3, the DNA is TGTGCCAGCAGCTCCACCCAGGGGGTGTACGAGCAGTACTTC. It yields the protein CASSSTQGVYEQYF.

A few counts support this clone. Here the CDR3 reads CASLGGGGMNTEAFF. In DNA, the CDR3 is TGTGCCAGCCTTGGAGGTGGGGGCATGAACACTGAAGCTTTCTTT. J is TRBJ1-1 and V is TRBV28; weak D call: TRBD1 (6 bases). Germline CDR1 is MDHEN and CDR2 is SYDVKM. The CDR3 consists of 15 residues. The ends were cut back, 8 bases at V and 0 bases at J, with 16 bases in the middle. Using reference TRBV28 and TRBJ1-1 for the parts outside the CDR3, the full variable domain is DVKVTQSSRYLVKRTGEKVFLECVQDMDHENMFWYRQDPGLGLRLIYFSYDVKMKEKGDIPEGYSVSREKKERFSLILESASTNQTSMYLCASLGGGGMNTEAFFGQGTRLTVV.

The genes are TRBV7-2 and TRBJ2-1; 9 bases are shared with TRBD2. This CDR3 has 15 residues. Germline CDR1 and CDR2: SGHTA and FQGNSA. The V and J ends lost 2 bases and 6 bases, in that order; junction bases with no gene match: 5. CDR3 coding DNA: TGTGCCAGCAGCTTAACGAGTAGCGGGGGCAATGAGCAGTTCTTC. Its translation: CASSLTSSGGNEQFF.

The V gene is TRBV7-9, the J gene TRBJ2-7; 8 bases align to TRBD1. Germline values: CDR1 SEHNR, CDR2 FQNEAQ (reference sequence). CDR3 length: 12 amino acids. V was pared by 5 bases and J by 6 bases, with 3 bases of the junction left unmatched. The CDR3, as DNA: TGTGCCAGCAGCCCGACAGGGGTCGAGCAGTACTTC. Translated, it gives CASSPTGVEQYF.

V and J are TRBV30 and TRBJ1-4, with D unclear. The V gene lost 2 bases and the J gene lost 8 bases, with 15 bases spanning the gap. Germline CDR1 and CDR2: GTSNPN and SVGIG (reference sequence). The CDR3 sequence is 14 residues long. Here the CDR3 DNA reads TGTGCCTGGAGTATCGGGGTTGGCCGCGAAAAACTGTTTTTT. Translating it yields CAWSIGVGREKLFF. The variable domain in full, with the rest retrieved from reference TRBV30 and TRBJ1-4, is SQTIHQWPATLVQPVGSPLSLECTVEGTSNPNLYWYRQAAGRGLQLLFYSVGIGQISSEVPQNLSASRPQDRQFILSSKKLLLSDSGFYLCAWSIGVGREKLFFGSGTQLSVL.

The V call is TRBV7-8, the J call TRBJ2-1; D possibly corresponds to TRBD2 (6 bases). From germline, CDR1 is SGHVS and CDR2 FQNEAQ. The CDR3 length is 17 residues. V was cut by 1 base and J by 4 bases, with 17 bases left in between. CDR3 loop: CASSLVGGGMTYNEQFF. The CDR3 bases are TGTGCCAGCAGCTTAGTGGGCGGCGGGATGACATACAATGAGCAGTTCTTC.

The CDR3 sequence: CASSTDRVGEHSNQPQHF. For the CDR3, the DNA is TGTGCCAGTAGTACCGACAGGGTTGGGGAGCATAGCAATCAGCCCCAGCATTTT. The chain is built from TRBV19 and TRBJ1-5, with 7 nucleotides matching TRBD1. The trim removed 4 bases at V and 0 bases at J, leaving 12 bases unmatched. The CDR3 has 18 residues. Germline V gives CDR1 LNHDA, CDR2 SQIVND (reference sequence).

The chain has TRBV4-1 and TRBJ2-4, with 11 bases that match TRBD2. CDR1 MGHRA and CDR2 YSYEKL come from the germline V gene. The ends lost 0 bases at V and 9 bases at J; junction bases unmatched: 4. The CDR3 sequence is 15 residues long. CDR3 in amino acids: CASSQEGTSGGIQYF. CDR3 in DNA: TGCGCCAGCAGCCAAGAAGGGACTAGCGGCGGCATTCAGTACTTC.

V is TRBV28 and J is TRBJ1-2, with TRBD1 identical over 9 bases. The CDR3 is made up of 13 amino acids. CDR1 MDHEN and CDR2 SYDVKM come from the germline V gene. Trimming removed 6 bases from V and 4 bases from J; junction bases left unmatched: 3. CDR3 loop: CASRPGQGYGYTF. The CDR3 bases are TGTGCCAGCAGACCGGGACAGGGCTATGGCTACACCTTC.

The chain carries TRBV21-1 and TRBJ1-2; no check of the table's D call, TRBD1, against the DNA was made. TRBV21-1 is recorded as a pseudogene. The CDR3 runs to 15 residues. The CDR3 protein is CASINPQGTNYGYTF. As DNA, the CDR3 is TGTGCCAGCATCAATCCACAGGGCACTAACTATGGCTACACCTTC.

J is TRBJ2-1 and V is TRBV2; D gene uncertain. CDR1 is SNHLY, CDR2 FYNNEI, per germline. V was shortened by 6 bases and J by 10 bases, with 10 bases between the two germline ends. The CDR3 is 11 amino acids. The CDR3 is CASRATREQFF. CDR3 sequence (DNA): TGTGCCAGCAGAGCAACCCGGGAGCAGTTCTTC.

This sequence joins TRBV9 and TRBJ1-6; no reliable D call. The CDR3 spans 16 residues. The germline gives CDR1 SGDLS, CDR2 YYNGEE. V lost 4 bases and J 14 bases, leaving 25 bases between the germline ends. The CDR3 protein is CASSPRLHLGSSTLHF. For the CDR3, the DNA is TGTGCCAGCAGCCCCAGACTACATCTGGGTTCTTCCACCCTCCACTTT. The variable domain in full, completed from reference TRBV9 and TRBJ1-6, reads DSGVTQTPKHLITATGQRVTLRCSPRSGDLSVYWYQQSLDQGLQFLIQYYNGEERAKGNILERFSAQQFPDLHSELNLSSLELGDSALYFCASSPRLHLGSSTLHFGNGTRLTVT.

The chain links TRBV6-2 or TRBV6-3 to TRBJ1-2; the D gene is possibly TRBD1 (5 bases). Germline V gene sequence: CDR1 MNHEY, CDR2 SVGEGT. The length of the CDR3 is 15 residues. Between the trimmed V and J ends, which lost 4 bases and 7 bases, there was a span of 19 bases. CDR3 bases: TGTGCCAGCAGTTCTGACAGCCCAGGTTTCTCTGGCTACACCTTC. Its protein is CASSSDSPGFSGYTF.

J is TRBJ2-7 and V is TRBV15, with TRBD1 matching over 9 bases. Germline V gene sequence: CDR1 LNHNV, CDR2 YYDKDF (reference sequence). V shed 0 bases, J shed 2 bases, and the junction held 5 bases outside the gene matches. The CDR3 covers 16 residues. The DNA of the CDR3 is TGTGCCACCAGCAGAGAGGGGGGGGACAGGGCCTACGAGCAGTACTTC. It is translated as CATSREGGDRAYEQYF.

The V gene is TRBV6-2 or TRBV6-3, the J gene TRBJ1-1; TRBD1 agrees at 9 bases. Germline assignment: CDR1 MNHEY and CDR2 SVGEGT. Germline trimming cut 2 bases from V and 1 base from J; bases unmatched to any gene: 2. The CDR3 is 15 residues long. The CDR3 sequence: CASSYRQGGNTEAFF. The CDR3 coding sequence is TGTGCCAGCAGTTACAGACAGGGGGGGAACACTGAAGCTTTCTTT.

The V and J genes are TRBV28 and TRBJ1-5; TRBD1 matches 7 bases. J was trimmed by 5 bases and V by 5 bases; bases with no gene match: 9. CDR3 length: 15 amino acids. The germline V gene encodes CDR1 MDHEN and CDR2 SYDVKM. This CDR3 is CASSMDRSLDQPQHF. In DNA, the CDR3 is TGTGCCAGCAGTATGGACAGGTCGCTCGATCAGCCCCAGCATTTT.

This clone was seen a single time. The rearrangement uses TRBV10-3 and TRBJ2-1, with 10 bases matching TRBD2. V lost 2 bases to trimming and J lost 6 bases; unmatched junction nucleotides: 13. Per the germline V gene, CDR1 is ENHRY and CDR2 is SYGVKD. CDR3 size: 18 residues. In DNA, the CDR3 is TGTGCCATCAGTGAGCTCTCTTTAGCTAGCGGGGGTCCCAATGAGCAGTTCTTC. As protein: CAISELSLASGGPNEQFF.

V is TRBV14 and J is TRBJ2-3; no firm D call. There are 14 residues in the CDR3. Trimming cost V 7 bases and J 0 bases, with 11 bases left between them. Germline V gene sequence: CDR1 SGHDN, CDR2 FVKESK. The chain's CDR3 is CASTRLESTDTQYF. The CDR3 nucleotides are TGTGCCAGCACCCGACTGGAAAGCACAGATACGCAGTATTTT.

The chain has TRBV6-6 and TRBJ2-2; 10 bases fit TRBD2. The length of the CDR3 is 17 residues. Looked up from germline, CDR1 is MNHNY and CDR2 is SVGAGI (reference sequence). Trimming at V came to 5 bases and at J to 0 bases, leaving 6 bases not matched to a gene. The CDR3 here is CASSPEGTSANTGELFF. Written as DNA, the CDR3 is TGTGCCAGCAGTCCCGAGGGGACTAGCGCGAACACCGGGGAGCTGTTTTTT.

The chain is built from TRBV9 and TRBJ1-6; 8 positions match TRBD1. Losses at the gene ends were 2 bases for V and 9 bases for J; bases not matched to a gene: 1. The germline V gene has CDR1 SGDLS and CDR2 YYNGEE. The CDR3 runs to 13 residues. CDR3 region: CASSVTGVSPLHF. The CDR3 DNA reads TGTGCCAGCAGCGTGACAGGGGTTTCACCCCTCCACTTT.

V gene TRBV16 combines with J gene TRBJ2-2, with a possible D match to TRBD1 (5 bases). Trimming stripped 0 bases from V and 7 bases from J, with 9 bases between. Germline CDR1 reads KGHSY; CDR2 reads FQNENV. This CDR3 contains 14 residues. CDR3 DNA sequence: TGTGCCAGCAGCCAATCAGGGGAAGGCGGGGAGCTGTTTTTT. This sequence encodes CASSQSGEGGELFF.

Many counts were recorded for this clone. This chain joins TRBV6-5 and TRBJ1-2; 8 bases are a match to TRBD1. Looked up from germline, CDR1 is MNHEY and CDR2 is SVGAGI. CDR3 length: 15 residues. With 5 bases clipped from V and 1 base from J, the junction kept 6 bases outside the gene matches. The CDR3 sequence is CASSPSTGVNYGYTF. The CDR3 DNA is TGTGCCAGCAGTCCTTCGACAGGGGTTAACTATGGCTACACCTTC.

In its sample, this clone was seen a few times. The chain uses TRBV7-8 and TRBJ2-6; a weak D match, TRBD1 (5 bases). CDR1 and CDR2 (germline): SGHVS, FQNEAQ. The CDR3 has 16 amino acids. The germline V and J ends were trimmed by 4 bases and 0 bases, with 10 bases remaining between them. The CDR3 sequence is CASSSYRFSGANVLTF. For the CDR3, the DNA is TGTGCCAGCAGCTCATACAGGTTCTCTGGGGCCAACGTCCTGACTTTC. The full variable domain, with the rest looked up from reference TRBV7-8 and TRBJ2-6, is GAGVSQSPRYKVAKRGQDVALRCDPISGHVSLFWYQQALGQGPEFLTYFQNEAQLDKSGLPSDRFFAERPEGSVSTLKIQRTQQEDSAVYLCASSSYRFSGANVLTFGAGSRLTVL.

On this clone itself: Other DNA variants within this sample encode the same CDR3. The chain links TRBV5-4 to TRBJ1-2, with a possible D match to TRBD1 (6 bases). This CDR3 is 13 amino acids long. The germline CDR1 and CDR2 sequences are SGHNT and YYREEE (reference sequence). Trimming removed 0 bases from V and 7 bases from J, with 10 bases in between. DNA of the CDR3: TGTGCCAGCAGCTTGGAGACAGGCGGTGGCTACACCTTC. It specifies CASSLETGGGYTF. The full variable domain, its missing parts supplied by reference TRBV5-4 and TRBJ1-2, is ETGVTQSPTHLIKTRGQQVTLRCSSQSGHNTVSWYQQALGQGPQFIFQYYREEENGRGNFPPRFSGLQFPNYSSELNVNALELDDSALYLCASSLETGGGYTFGSGTRLTVV.